This T cell receptor beta chain stems from a study of T cell repertoires in cytomegalovirus infection. TCRdb re-called the reads through MiXCR, storing one row per CDR3 protein. The sample has hundreds of thousands of distinct CDR3 sequences, about 28% seen once; the top ten hold 20%. The germline gives CDR1 DFQATT, CDR2 SNEGSKA (reference sequence). There are 15 residues in the CDR3. V shed 6 bases, J shed 0 bases, and the junction held 4 bases outside the gene matches. About this clonotype: Its antigen remains unknown.

The chain recombines TRBV20-1 with TRBJ2-2; TRBD2 matches 10 bases. The specimen was cultured PBMCs, collected from culture after CMV antigen stimulation. The receptor was isolated from a human donor in good health (CMV status not recorded). Some clones in this sample may be carry-over from other donors' samples. In DNA form, the CDR3 reads TGCAGTGCCATCACTAGCGGGGCGAACACCGGGGAGCTGTTTTTT. Translation: CSAITSGANTGELFF.